The clone carrying this T cell receptor (beta chain) was counted many times. As yet, its antigen is unknown. The patients, who ranged from 18 to 65 in age, presented with newly diagnosed hyperthyroidism lasting under 2 months. Those patients with uncontrolled infection, other autoimmune disease, pregnancy or lactation were excluded. Blood from later-ophthalmopathy patients was taken at first hyperthyroidism diagnosis. RNA transcripts gave rise to amplified TCR beta CDR3 regions. RT-PCR in the first round (using the HTBI primer set) targeted the TCR CDR3. TCRdb ran MiXCR on the multiplex PCR reads and lists one entry per CDR3 protein. The sample records 280,000 or so distinct CDR3 sequences, approximately 26% being singletons. This record comes from a study of T cells in Graves' hyperthyroidism and ophthalmopathy. This CDR3 contains 14 residues. V shed 3 bases and J shed 7 bases, with 14 bases lying between them. Germline CDR1 reads KGHDR; CDR2 reads SFDVKD.

Study-level findings and limits: Most clonotypes expanded in thyroid above 0.001 were likewise present in blood.

The V gene is TRBV24-1, the J gene TRBJ1-2, with D tentatively TRBD1 (5 bases). Sequenced input: blood. The receptor comes from a man in his forties with Graves' hyperthyroidism that later progressed to Graves' ophthalmopathy. The CDR3 here is CATSDPRGFGGYTF. CDR3 DNA sequence: TGTGCCACCAGTGATCCGCGGGGGTTTGGTGGCTACACCTTC.